Presented here are 18 T cell receptor beta chains from one specimen sequenced in a study of control samples from healthy donors and cancer patients. The assay was immunoSEQ multiplex PCR, and TCRdb's table has in-frame clones only and misses some. The sample has 190,000 or so clones, about 93% seen once. Material: blood. The source is a man aged 18 to 30 in good health.

The rearrangement uses TRBV12-3 or TRBV12-4 and TRBJ2-3, with D perhaps matching TRBD1 or TRBD2 (5 bases each). This CDR3 is 13 amino acids long. The V gene lost 6 bases and the J gene lost 9 bases, with 16 bases spanning the gap. In DNA, the CDR3 is TGTGCCAGCAGCCGCCCTCCCGGGACGACGCAGTATTTT. Its protein is CASSRPPGTTQYF.

The V call is TRBV6-2 or TRBV6-3, the J call TRBJ2-2, with D tentatively TRBD2 (5 bases). The V gene's germline CDR1 is MNHEY and CDR2 SVGEGT. Trimming removed 1 base from V and 0 bases from J, with 15 bases in between. The length of the CDR3 is 18 residues. The CDR3 nucleotides are TGTGCCAGCAGTTACTATTTGGGCGGGTATTCGAACACCGGGGAGCTGTTTTTT. Amino acids: CASSYYLGGYSNTGELFF.

The chain combines TRBV30 with TRBJ1-5; D is undetermined. Germline V gene data show CDR1 as GTSNPN and CDR2 as SVGIG (reference sequence). The CDR3 spans 13 residues. Trimming stripped 5 bases from V and 4 bases from J, with 12 bases between. CDR3 amino acids: CAWATDGNQPQHF. The CDR3 DNA reads as TGTGCCTGGGCAACGGACGGGAATCAGCCCCAGCATTTT.

The V and J genes are TRBV7-2 and TRBJ2-2; TRBD1 aligns across 8 bases. The CDR3 has 14 amino acids. Losses at the gene ends were 5 bases for V and 7 bases for J; bases not matched to a gene: 6. Per germline, CDR1 SGHTA and CDR2 FQGNSA. Here the CDR3 reads CASSDDRGNGELFF. CDR3 DNA sequence: TGTGCCAGCAGCGATGACAGGGGCAACGGGGAGCTGTTTTTT. The complete variable domain, with remaining parts taken from reference TRBV7-2 and TRBJ2-2, reads GAGVSQSPSNKVTEKGKDVELRCDPISGHTALYWYRQSLGQGLEFLIYFQGNSAPDKSGLPSDRFSAERTGGSVSTLTIQRTQQEDSAVYLCASSDDRGNGELFFGEGSRLTVL.

The rearrangement joins TRBV9 to TRBJ2-3; D is uncertain. Deletions cut 3 bases from V and 2 bases from J, with 7 bases between. Germline V gives CDR1 SGDLS, CDR2 YYNGEE. The CDR3 is made up of 13 amino acids. Here the CDR3 DNA reads TGTGCCAGCAGCGCCCCGAACACAGATACGCAGTATTTT. Amino acid sequence: CASSAPNTDTQYF.

This chain uses TRBV6-6 with TRBJ1-5, with TRBD1 identical over 8 bases. Germline V lookup: CDR1 MNHNY, CDR2 SVGAGI (reference sequence). The V and J ends lost 6 bases and 3 bases, in that order; junction bases with no gene match: 4. The CDR3 has 14 amino acids. In DNA, the CDR3 is TGTGCCAGCAGGCCGGGACAGGACAATCAGCCCCAGCATTTT. As protein: CASRPGQDNQPQHF.

J is TRBJ1-6 and V is TRBV30; 11 bases are a match to TRBD1. The junction had 6 bases not matched to a gene; V was cut back by 0 bases and J by 14 bases. Germline lookup yields CDR1 GTSNPN and CDR2 SVGIG (reference sequence). The CDR3 covers 14 residues. The CDR3 nucleotides read TGTGCCTGGAGTGTGGACAGGGGGCCTTCGTCCCTCCACTTT. Translation: CAWSVDRGPSSLHF.

Here the CDR3 reads CASSEAGVYSGNTIYF. CDR3 coding DNA: TGTGCCAGCAGTGAAGCAGGGGTCTACTCTGGAAACACCATATATTTT. The chain recombines TRBV6-1 with TRBJ1-3; a possible D gene is TRBD1 (5 bases). Germline values: CDR1 MNHNS, CDR2 SASEGT. Trimming cost V 0 bases and J 0 bases, with 9 bases left between them. The CDR3 has 16 amino acids.

DNA of the CDR3: TGTGCCAGCAGCTTAAAGAGAGGGACTGAAGCTTTCTTT. Translating it yields CASSLKRGTEAFF. V is TRBV5-5 and J is TRBJ1-1; D remains unclear. CDR1 and CDR2 from the germline V gene are SGHKS and YYEKEE (reference sequence). With 2 bases removed from V and 5 bases from J, the gap between germline ends came to 10 bases. This CDR3 region has 13 residues.

The chain carries TRBV24-1 and TRBJ2-1, with D maybe TRBD1 (6 bases). The V gene lost 3 bases and the J gene lost 0 bases, with 11 bases spanning the gap. The germline V gene encodes CDR1 KGHDR and CDR2 SFDVKD. This CDR3 is built from 16 residues. This CDR3 reads CATSDTGPSSYNEQFF. The CDR3 DNA reads TGTGCCACCAGTGATACAGGGCCTAGCTCCTACAATGAGCAGTTCTTC.

The V gene is TRBV27, the J gene TRBJ1-2; no firm D call. The CDR3 is 16 amino acids. Germline lookup yields CDR1 MNHEY and CDR2 SMNVEV (reference sequence). The V and J ends lost 0 bases and 5 bases respectively, with 16 bases between them. The DNA of the CDR3 is TGTGCCAGCAGTTTATCGTTTACGTCGGCGGTGTATGGCTACACCTTC. The encoded protein is CASSLSFTSAVYGYTF.

The chain employs TRBV30 and TRBJ1-4; tentatively, D is TRBD1 (5 bases). CDR3 length: 14 residues. CDR1 and CDR2 from the germline V gene are GTSNPN and SVGIG (reference sequence). Between the trimmed V and J ends, which lost 3 bases and 5 bases, there was a span of 13 bases. The CDR3 sequence is CAWSGTGPNEKLFF. The CDR3 bases are TGTGCCTGGAGCGGGACGGGTCCCAATGAAAAACTGTTTTTT.

V is TRBV5-1 and J is TRBJ1-4; D unclear. Trimming took 4 bases from V and 7 from J, leaving 17 bases between them. CDR1 is SGHRS and CDR2 is YFSETQ in the germline V gene. The CDR3 is 15 amino acids. CDR3 residues: CASSIDGSLSEKLFF. CDR3 bases: TGCGCCAGCAGCATAGACGGCTCGTTGAGTGAAAAACTGTTTTTT. Full variable domain (rest looked up from reference TRBV5-1 and TRBJ1-4): KAGVTQTPRYLIKTRGQQVTLSCSPISGHRSVSWYQQTPGQGLQFLFEYFSETQRNKGNFPGRFSGRQFSNSRSEMNVSTLELGDSALYLCASSIDGSLSEKLFFGSGTQLSVL.

V usage is TRBV23-1 and J usage is TRBJ1-1; D gene ambiguous. TRBV23-1 belongs to the ORF category, with a function that is uncertain. The CDR3 extends over 9 amino acids. Trimming stripped 11 bases from V and 6 bases from J, with 7 bases between. The CDR3 reads CAGKAEAFF. The CDR3 nucleotides are TGCGCCGGTAAAGCTGAAGCTTTCTTT.

The chain combines TRBV5-5 with TRBJ2-1; D call uncertain. The CDR3 totals 19 residues. The V gene's germline CDR1 is SGHKS and CDR2 YYEKEE (reference sequence). Trimming stripped 4 bases from V and 7 bases from J, with 30 bases between. The CDR3 region has the DNA TGTGCCAGCAGCCCCCTCGGCGTTGCCGGCAGCCCCCTGGGGAATGAGCAGTTCTTC. Its protein product is CASSPLGVAGSPLGNEQFF.

In DNA form, the CDR3 reads TGTGCCAGCAGCCCTTTGGGTTTAGTAGGCTCCTACGAGCAGTACTTC. Its protein product is CASSPLGLVGSYEQYF. This chain joins TRBV6-2 or TRBV6-3 and TRBJ2-7; D unresolved. Trimming pared 6 bases from V and 0 bases from J, leaving 18 bases between. The CDR3 length is 16 residues. Germline V lookup: CDR1 MNHEY, CDR2 SVGEGT.

The chain is built from TRBV27 and TRBJ1-5; tentatively, D is TRBD1 (5 bases). The CDR3 is 13 amino acids. Trimming took 0 bases from V and 9 from J, leaving 9 bases between them. CDR1 is MNHEY and CDR2 is SMNVEV in the germline V gene (reference sequence). The CDR3 loop reads CASSLSAGRPQHF. CDR3 sequence (DNA): TGTGCCAGCAGTTTATCAGCAGGGCGGCCCCAGCATTTT.

The V and J genes are TRBV12-3 or TRBV12-4 and TRBJ2-5; D not certain. V lost 5 bases, J lost 3 bases, and 10 bases lay in between. The CDR3 totals 13 residues. The DNA of the CDR3 is TGTGCCAGCAGTCCAGGCCCCGAAGAGACCCAGTACTTC. Translating it yields CASSPGPEETQYF.